The rows below give T cell receptor beta chains drawn from one sample of a study of preoperative IRX-2 immunotherapy in early breast cancer. Clones were read by immunoSEQ multiplex PCR, and TCRdb kept only the in-frame ones, dropping some. The sample yields roughly 14,000 clones, roughly 91% seen once. The sample here was taken from a patient treated with IRX-2 immunotherapy. Receptors originate from a human donor with breast cancer. The CDR3 runs from the conserved cysteine through the conserved F or W. The D gene is left open where the match is weak. The listing skips clone size in some rows; elsewhere it reads once, few, many or a size class.

cdr3_aa,cdr3_nt,d_call,j_call,v_call,clone_size
CASTGRRDRGRNIQYF,TGTGCCAGCACCGGACGCCGGGACAGGGGTCGTAACATTCAGTACTTC,TRBD1,TRBJ2-4,TRBV11-2,-
CASSDLANEKLFF,TGTGCCAGCTCGGACCTAGCTAATGAAAAACTGTTTTTT,-,TRBJ1-4,TRBV18,-
CSVDDRGQGEAFF,TGCAGCGTTGACGACAGGGGGCAGGGTGAAGCTTTCTTT,TRBD1,TRBJ1-1,TRBV29-1,-
CASSIELRLHGYTF,TGTGCCAGTAGTATAGAACTCAGATTACATGGCTACACCTTC,-,TRBJ1-2,TRBV19,-
CASKGLDSASYNEQFF,TGTGCCAGCAAAGGTCTCGACAGTGCATCCTACAATGAGCAGTTCTTC,-,TRBJ2-1,TRBV2,-
CASRRGLVGEKLFF,TGTGCCAGCAGGAGGGGGCTGGTTGGGGAAAAACTGTTTTTT,TRBD1,TRBJ1-4,TRBV6-1,-
CASSIASSTDTQYF,TGTGCCAGCAGTATAGCATCCAGCACAGATACGCAGTATTTT,-,TRBJ2-3,TRBV7-3,-
CASSLPASRGGRETQYF,TGTGCCAGCAGCCTACCAGCTTCCCGGGGGGGTCGGGAGACCCAGTACTTC,TRBD2,TRBJ2-5,TRBV11-1,once
CASRRGVLNSYNEQFF,TGTGCCAGTCGTAGGGGGGTCCTAAACTCCTACAATGAGCAGTTCTTC,-,TRBJ2-1,TRBV19,-
CASMDRYNEQFF,TGTGCCAGTATGGACAGATACAATGAGCAGTTCTTC,-,TRBJ2-1,TRBV19,-
CASSLLPGRETTEAFF,TGTGCCAGCAGCTTACTTCCAGGCCGGGAGACCACTGAAGCTTTCTTT,-,TRBJ1-1,TRBV7-9,-
CASSLSAGGLNEQFF,TGCGCCAGCAGCTTGTCAGCGGGGGGACTCAATGAGCAGTTCTTC,TRBD2,TRBJ2-1,TRBV5-1,-
CASSVKQGNNEQFF,TGTGCCAGCAGTGTAAAACAGGGGAACAATGAGCAGTTCTTC,TRBD1,TRBJ2-1,TRBV6-1,-
CASSVGSGGEGTDTQYF,TGTGCCAGCAGCGTAGGTTCGGGGGGGGAAGGCACAGATACGCAGTATTTT,TRBD2,TRBJ2-3,TRBV9,-
CASSLGGPTGELFF,TGTGCCAGCAGCTTAGGAGGGCCCACCGGGGAGCTGTTTTTT,-,TRBJ2-2,TRBV7-6,-
CASSVAGTSLPETQYF,TGTGCCAGCAGCGTAGCGGGGACTAGTCTCCCAGAGACCCAGTACTTC,TRBD2,TRBJ2-5,TRBV9,-
CAWSVYGGARGFF,TGTGCCTGGAGTGTCTATGGGGGGGCACGCGGGTTCTTC,-,TRBJ2-1,TRBV30,-
CASSLKWEWNTEAFF,TGTGCCAGCAGCTTAAAATGGGAGTGGAACACTGAAGCTTTCTTT,-,TRBJ1-1,TRBV7-2,-
CSARDVPGYTF,TGCAGTGCTAGAGACGTACCTGGCTACACCTTC,-,TRBJ1-2,TRBV20-1,-
CASSLERTGAGYTF,TGTGCCAGCAGCTTAGAGCGGACAGGGGCTGGCTACACCTTC,TRBD1,TRBJ1-2,TRBV11-2,-
CASSRGLPPDNEQFF,TGTGCCAGCAGCCGCGGACTCCCTCCTGACAATGAGCAGTTCTTC,-,TRBJ2-1,TRBV7-6,-
CASSLGPSKSPLHF,TGTGCCAGCAGCCTAGGGCCCTCCAAATCACCCCTCCACTTT,-,TRBJ1-6,TRBV9,few
CASSLGRRQGESPLHF,TGTGCCAGCAGCTTAGGCCGTCGGCAGGGAGAATCACCCCTCCACTTT,-,TRBJ1-6,TRBV13,few
CASSLGQSGELFF,TGTGCCAGCAGTCTTGGACAGTCCGGGGAGCTGTTTTTT,-,TRBJ2-2,TRBV27,-
CASSAHGTGSGELGYTF,TGTGCCAGCAGTGCCCACGGGACAGGGTCGGGGGAACTGGGCTACACCTTC,TRBD1,TRBJ1-2,TRBV6-1,once
CASSSGRGALFF,TGCGCCAGCAGCTCTGGCAGGGGTGCGCTGTTTTTT,-,TRBJ2-2,TRBV5-1,-
CASSSRQGANLINEKLFF,TGTGCCAGCAGCTCCCGACAGGGGGCGAATTTGATCAATGAAAAACTGTTTTTT,TRBD1,TRBJ1-4,TRBV7-8,-
CATSRVGGTGLISNQPQHF,TGTGCCACCAGCAGAGTAGGCGGGACAGGGTTAATCAGCAATCAGCCCCAGCATTTT,TRBD1,TRBJ1-5,TRBV15,-
CASSWYSNQPQHF,TGTGCCAGCAGTTGGTACAGCAATCAGCCCCAGCATTTT,-,TRBJ1-5,TRBV27,-
CAWSVLAGVIGETQYF,TGTGCCTGGAGTGTCCTAGCGGGGGTAATAGGGGAGACCCAGTACTTC,TRBD2,TRBJ2-5,TRBV30,-
CASSPGGGGYGYTF,TGTGCCAGCAGTCCCGGCGGGGGCGGCTATGGCTACACCTTC,-,TRBJ1-2,TRBV6-5,-
CASSLGRYGELFF,TGTGCCAGCAGCTTAGGTCGGTACGGGGAGCTGTTTTTT,-,TRBJ2-2,TRBV11-2,-
CASTRGAQRDTQYF,TGCGCCAGCACCCGGGGGGCTCAACGAGATACGCAGTATTTT,-,TRBJ2-3,TRBV5-1,-
CASSGQGAWGYTF,TGTGCCAGCAGCGGACAGGGGGCTTGGGGCTACACCTTC,TRBD1,TRBJ1-2,TRBV6-6,-
CASSGLASTDTQYF,TGTGCCAGTTCGGGACTAGCTAGCACAGATACGCAGTATTTT,TRBD2,TRBJ2-3,TRBV19,once
CASSPSRDTGELFF,TGTGCCAGCTCACCGTCCAGGGACACCGGGGAGCTGTTTTTT,-,TRBJ2-2,TRBV18,-
CASIGRRGNTEAFF,TGTGCCAGCATAGGCAGGAGAGGGAACACTGAAGCTTTCTTT,-,TRBJ1-1,TRBV2,-